This entry features one T cell receptor beta chain sequence. Profiled with immunoSEQ multiplex PCR; TCRdb holds only in-frame clones, not every one. The profile shows 110,000 or so clones, 75% to 90% of them singletons. This entry is derived from a study of blood T cell repertoires in COVID-19. Study-wide context: Italy, Spain and the United States were the sources of the convalescent and acute COVID-19 samples.

Trimming took off 5 bases at V and 1 base at J, with 11 bases between the two ends. Germline loops: CDR1 MNHEY, CDR2 SVGAGI. CDR3 length: 14 residues. Sequenced: peripheral blood. The sequence came from a woman aged 55-70 years with COVID-19, enrolled during active disease. This rearrangement joins TRBV6-5 to TRBJ1-1; no clear D. CDR3 region: CASSRTLGNTEAFF. CDR3 in DNA: TGTGCCAGCAGTAGGACTCTGGGGAACACTGAAGCTTTCTTT.